This is a list of T cell receptor beta chains from one sample in a study of shared clonotypes between healthy human individuals. The assay was immunoSEQ multiplex PCR, and TCRdb's table has in-frame clones only and misses some. The profile covers around 2,100,000 clones, with over 85% appearing a single time and less than 1.5% taken by the ten largest. Sequenced sample: naive CD8+ T cells sorted from blood. These TCRs come from a man aged 18 to 30 in good health. CDR3s include the opening cysteine and the closing phenylalanine or tryptophan. The D gene is left open where the match is weak. Size is stated for part of the rows, as once, few or many counts, or as a class when the clone is expanded.

abundance: .
len: 15
d_gene: TRBD1
v_gene: TRBV5-1
j_gene: TRBJ1-2
CDR3nt: TGCGCCAGCAGCTTGGGTACAGGGGAGGACTATGGCTACACCTTC
CDR3aa: CASSLGTGEDYGYTF

abundance: .
len: 13
d_gene: TRBD1
v_gene: TRBV5-4
j_gene: TRBJ1-2
CDR3nt: TGTGCCAGCAGCTCCTCCGGGACAGAAGGCTACACCTTC
CDR3aa: CASSSSGTEGYTF

abundance: .
len: 15
d_gene: .
v_gene: TRBV27
j_gene: TRBJ1-5
CDR3nt: TGTGCCAGCAGTTTTTCCCCAGCACGTATTCAGCCCCAGCATTTT
CDR3aa: CASSFSPARIQPQHF

abundance: .
len: 10
d_gene: TRBD1
v_gene: TRBV5-5
j_gene: TRBJ1-1
CDR3nt: TGTGCCTCACAGGGGACTGAAGCTTTCTTT
CDR3aa: CASQGTEAFF

abundance: .
len: 13
d_gene: .
v_gene: TRBV7-9
j_gene: TRBJ1-1
CDR3nt: TGTGCCAGCAGCCGAGTTTCAGTTACTGAAGCTTTCTTT
CDR3aa: CASSRVSVTEAFF

abundance: once
len: 12
d_gene: .
v_gene: TRBV6-1
j_gene: TRBJ1-1
CDR3nt: TGTGCCAGCAGTGACTGGGAACACGGAGCTTTCTTT
CDR3aa: CASSDWEHGAFF

abundance: .
len: 14
d_gene: .
v_gene: TRBV4-3
j_gene: TRBJ2-5
CDR3nt: TGCGCCAGCAGCCAAGATAAAAGGTCAACGACCCAGTACTTC
CDR3aa: CASSQDKRSTTQYF

abundance: .
len: 11
d_gene: .
v_gene: TRBV1
j_gene: TRBJ2-7
CDR3nt: TGCACCAGCAGCCAAGCAGCAGGGCAGTACTTC
CDR3aa: CTSSQAAGQYF

abundance: .
len: 14
d_gene: .
v_gene: TRBV27
j_gene: TRBJ2-3
CDR3nt: TGTGCCTCAGCTTTGGGGGGTTCAGCAGATACGCAGTATTTT
CDR3aa: CASALGGSADTQYF

abundance: .
len: 14
d_gene: TRBD1
v_gene: TRBV6-5
j_gene: TRBJ1-5
CDR3nt: TGTGCCAGCAGTTTAGGGACAGCCAATCAGCCCCAGCATTTT
CDR3aa: CASSLGTANQPQHF

abundance: .
len: 13
d_gene: .
v_gene: TRBV5-4
j_gene: TRBJ2-7
CDR3nt: TGTGCCAGCAGCCAAGGGACTGAGTACGAGCAGTACTTC
CDR3aa: CASSQGTEYEQYF